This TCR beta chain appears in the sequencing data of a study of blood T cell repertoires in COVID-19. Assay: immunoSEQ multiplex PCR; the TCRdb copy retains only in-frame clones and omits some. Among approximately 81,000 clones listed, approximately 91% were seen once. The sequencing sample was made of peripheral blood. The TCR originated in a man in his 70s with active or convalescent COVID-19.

CDR3 DNA: TGTGCCAGTAGTATAATGCTAGCGGGGGGAAAGACCGGGGAGCTGTTTTTT. This sequence encodes CASSIMLAGGKTGELFF. The V call is TRBV19, the J call TRBJ2-2; 11 bases line up with TRBD2. The V and J ends lost 2 bases and 5 bases, in that order; junction bases with no gene match: 7. Germline loops: CDR1 LNHDA, CDR2 SQIVND (reference sequence). This CDR3 is 17 amino acids long.